Listed below are T cell receptor beta chains from one sample, sequenced in a study of CD4+ T cells in melanoma. TCRdb's table, derived via immunoSEQ multiplex PCR, lists solely in-frame clones and lacks some. The profile shows some 10,000 clones, about 60% of them singletons. The sample comprised cells from a culture (not recorded whether cultured in vitro). These receptors all stem from a human donor with melanoma. Both conserved end residues are part of each CDR3. The order of the fields is D gene, clone size, J gene, V gene, CDR3 protein, CDR3 DNA. The D gene is left open where the match is weak. The listing skips clone size in some rows; elsewhere it reads once, few, many or a size class.

TRBD2 | - | TRBJ2-1 | TRBV6-6 | CASKPGGRGNEQFF | TGTGCCAGCAAGCCGGGGGGGCGCGGCAATGAGCAGTTCTTC
TRBD1 | - | TRBJ1-5 | TRBV30 | CAWSRQGDQPQHF | TGTGCCTGGAGTCGGCAGGGGGATCAGCCCCAGCATTTT
- | few | TRBJ1-2 | TRBV5-1 | CASSPTGLVGGYTF | TGCGCCAGCAGCCCGACAGGCCTTGTAGGCGGCTACACCTTC
TRBD2 | - | TRBJ2-5 | TRBV9 | CASSVVGLAGGSGETQYF | TGTGCCAGCAGCGTAGTAGGCCTAGCGGGGGGTTCGGGAGAGACCCAGTACTTC
- | - | TRBJ1-6 | TRBV7-8 | CASSLYRAVSSYNSPLHF | TGTGCCAGCAGCTTATATAGGGCGGTGAGCTCCTATAATTCACCCCTCCACTTT
TRBD1 | - | TRBJ1-5 | TRBV4-1 | CASSQEVASSTGRNQPQHF | TGCGCCAGCAGCCAAGAAGTGGCTTCGTCGACAGGGAGAAATCAGCCCCAGCATTTT
- | - | TRBJ2-5 | TRBV5-1 | CASSFQGEETQYF | TGCGCCAGCAGCTTCCAGGGTGAAGAGACCCAGTACTTC
- | - | TRBJ2-7 | TRBV5-5 | CASSLVERSYEQYF | TGTGCCAGCAGCTTGGTAGAGAGGTCCTACGAGCAGTACTTC
- | - | TRBJ1-1 | TRBV7-9 | CASSLVGLSLTEAFF | TGTGCCAGCAGCTTAGTTGGGTTAAGTCTCACTGAAGCTTTCTTT
- | once | TRBJ1-3 | TRBV5-6 | CASSSYSRNTIYF | TGTGCCAGCAGCTCGTACTCGAGAAACACCATATATTTT
TRBD1 | - | TRBJ1-2 | TRBV6-5 | CASSKDRGLYGYTF | TGTGCCAGCAGCAAGGACAGGGGCCTCTATGGCTACACCTTC
- | - | TRBJ1-2 | TRBV5-4 | CASSLAVDGRYGYTF | TGTGCCAGCAGCTTGGCCGTTGACGGGAGGTATGGCTACACCTTC
TRBD2 | - | TRBJ2-7 | TRBV5-1 | CASSVTSGVSYEQYF | TGCGCCAGCAGCGTGACTAGCGGGGTTAGTTACGAGCAGTACTTC
- | - | TRBJ1-1 | TRBV18 | CASSPQRPVGDTEAFF | TGTGCCAGCTCACCACAGCGCCCGGTCGGGGACACTGAAGCTTTCTTT
- | - | TRBJ2-6 | TRBV6-1 | CASSERFSGANVLTF | TGTGCCAGCAGTGAACGGTTCTCTGGAGCCAACGTCCTGACTTTC
- | - | TRBJ1-3 | TRBV9 | CASSASPSTGNTIYF | TGTGCCAGCAGCGCCAGCCCGAGTACTGGAAACACCATATATTTT
- | - | TRBJ1-2 | TRBV9 | CASSVDDYGYTF | TGTGCCAGCAGCGTAGACGACTATGGCTACACCTTC
TRBD2 | - | TRBJ2-4 | TRBV19 | CASSMREGRATPIAKNIQYF | TGTGCCAGTAGTATGAGGGAGGGACGGGCGACCCCCATAGCCAAAAACATTCAGTACTTC
- | - | TRBJ2-7 | TRBV6-1 | CASRNDRTYEQYF | TGTGCCAGCAGAAACGACAGGACCTACGAGCAGTACTTC
- | - | TRBJ1-1 | TRBV7-9 | CASSREGFEAFF | TGTGCCAGCAGCCGGGAAGGATTTGAAGCTTTCTTT
TRBD1 | - | TRBJ1-2 | TRBV6-1 | CASRRQGGTYGYTF | TGTGCCAGCAGAAGACAGGGGGGAACCTATGGCTACACCTTC
- | once | TRBJ1-5 | TRBV15 | CATSRGDQPQHF | TGTGCCACCAGCAGGGGGGATCAGCCCCAGCATTTT
- | few | TRBJ2-1 | TRBV7-6 | CASSSLSLSSNEQFF | TGTGCCAGCAGCTCACTCTCTCTAAGCTCCAATGAGCAGTTCTTC
TRBD2 | - | TRBJ2-5 | TRBV4-1 | CASSQARDSGSYQETQYF | TGCGCCAGCAGCCAAGCGCGCGATAGCGGGTCGTACCAAGAGACCCAGTACTTC
- | few | TRBJ2-4 | TRBV18 | CASSPPSRRNIQYF | TGTGCCAGCTCACCACCGTCCCGAAGGAACATTCAGTACTTC
TRBD1 | - | TRBJ2-5 | TRBV7-7 | CASSSTGALETQYF | TGTGCCAGCAGCTCGACAGGGGCGTTGGAGACCCAGTACTTC
TRBD1 | - | TRBJ1-2 | TRBV6-5 | CASRRQGGNGYTF | TGTGCCAGCCGAAGACAGGGGGGGAATGGCTACACCTTC
- | - | TRBJ1-6 | TRBV15 | CATRDFSYNSPLHF | TGTGCCACCAGGGACTTCTCCTATAATTCACCCCTCCACTTT
- | - | TRBJ1-5 | TRBV5-1 | CASSSGDGENQPQHF | TGCGCCAGCAGCTCAGGGGACGGGGAGAATCAGCCCCAGCATTTT